Below are 20 T cell receptor beta chains sequenced from a single sample in a study of regulatory T cells in long-lasting Graves disease. Time point noted: newly diagnosed GD, antithyroid drugs for less than 3 months. The TCR library was prepared using RNA isolated from PBMCs. Combining iRepertoire HTBI primers with Arm-PCR of CDR3 regions, the authors built TCR beta libraries. TCRdb called the multiplex PCR reads again in MiXCR, with one record for every CDR3 protein. The data hold more than 300,000 distinct CDR3 sequences, with 15% to 20% observed a single time. These data were also reused for a study on T cells in Graves' hyperthyroidism and ophthalmopathy.

Sequenced material: peripheral blood mononuclear cells (PBMCs), taken at new diagnosis, from a patient treated with antithyroid drugs. The receptors derive from a woman aged 18-29 years with Graves disease.

In nucleotides, the CDR3 is TGCGCCAGCAGCTTACCCCTCGGCAGGTCAGGATCACCCCTCCACTTT. Amino acids: CASSLPLGRSGSPLHF. The chain uses TRBV5-1 and TRBJ1-6; no firm D call. There are 16 residues in the CDR3. Trimming left V 2 bases short and J 10 bases short, with 19 bases between. CDR1 is SGHRS, CDR2 YFSETQ, per germline.

This clonotype was counted ten times or more. Here the CDR3 DNA reads TGTGCCAGCAGCGCCGCCCGGACTAACTATGGCTACACCTTC. Translation: CASSAARTNYGYTF. This chain uses TRBV3-1 with TRBJ1-2; no clear D. Germline assignment: CDR1 LGHDT and CDR2 YNNKEL (reference sequence). Between the trimmed V and J ends, which lost 5 bases and 0 bases, there was a span of 10 bases. This CDR3 contains 14 residues. Using reference TRBV3-1 and TRBJ1-2 for the parts outside the CDR3, the full variable domain is DTAVSQTPKYLVTQMGNDKSIKCEQNLGHDTMYWYKQDSKKFLKIMFSYNNKELIINETVPNRFSPKSPDKAHLNLHINSLELGDSAVYFCASSAARTNYGYTFGSGTRLTVV.

This clonotype came up a few times. The V gene is TRBV19, the J gene TRBJ1-5; D may be TRBD1 (5 bases). The V gene's germline CDR1 is LNHDA and CDR2 SQIVND (reference sequence). Trimming cost V 3 bases and J 0 bases, with 9 bases left between them. The CDR3 extends over 15 amino acids. DNA for the CDR3: TGTGCCAGTAGTATTATAGGGGATAGCAATCAGCCCCAGCATTTT. Its translation: CASSIIGDSNQPQHF.

This chain links TRBV4-2 with TRBJ2-7; TRBD1 matches 7 bases. The germline gives CDR1 LGHNA, CDR2 YNFKEQ. The CDR3 extends over 17 amino acids. Trimming cost V 0 bases and J 2 bases; bases outside gene matches: 10. CDR3 coding DNA: TGTGCCAGCAGCCAAGATCGAGGGACAGCGGACCCCTACGAGCAGTACTTC. Translated, it gives CASSQDRGTADPYEQYF.

Many counts were recorded for this clonotype. This chain connects TRBV2 to TRBJ2-1; 10 nucleotides line up with TRBD2. The V and J ends lost 7 bases and 7 bases, in that order; junction bases with no gene match: 16. Germline V gene lookup returns CDR1 SNHLY and CDR2 FYNNEI. The length of the CDR3 is 17 residues. CDR3 DNA sequence: TGTGCCAGCACCGAACAAGGAGCGGGAGGGCTGGTGAATGAGCAGTTCTTC. This sequence encodes CASTEQGAGGLVNEQFF.

This clonotype was picked up many times. The chain carries TRBV6-1 and TRBJ1-2; 7 nucleotides line up with TRBD1. V lost 2 bases, J lost 3 bases, and 9 bases stayed unmatched. Germline values: CDR1 MNHNS, CDR2 SASEGT. The CDR3 contains 16 residues. Written as DNA, the CDR3 is TGTGCCAGCAGTGAAATGAGCGGACAGGCCCACTATGGCTACACCTTC. Translated, it gives CASSEMSGQAHYGYTF.

A word on this clonotype: A clone one base away is much larger, so this may be a read error. The chain uses TRBV6-9 and TRBJ2-7; D gene uncertain. In germline, CDR1 is MNHGY, CDR2 SVAAGI. V gave up 3 bases and J gave up 3 bases, with 15 bases separating them. This CDR3 contains 15 residues. The CDR3 sequence is CASSYNDQPGYEQYF. The CDR3, as DNA: TGTGCCAGCAGTTACAATGATCAACCCGGCTACGAGCAGTACTTC.

This clonotype was detected ten times or more. The rearrangement joins TRBV28 to TRBJ1-5; no reliable D call. Looked up from germline, CDR1 is MDHEN and CDR2 is SYDVKM. CDR3 size: 12 residues. V lost 5 bases and J 3 bases, leaving 5 bases between the germline ends. The CDR3 DNA is TGTGCCAGCAGTAACGACAATCAGCCCCAGCATTTT. Amino acids: CASSNDNQPQHF. Drawing the rest from reference TRBV28 and TRBJ1-5, the complete variable domain is DVKVTQSSRYLVKRTGEKVFLECVQDMDHENMFWYRQDPGLGLRLIYFSYDVKMKEKGDIPEGYSVSREKKERFSLILESASTNQTSMYLCASSNDNQPQHFGDGTRLSIL.

This clonotype has at least ten counts. The CDR3 DNA follows: TGTGCCAGCAGTTTTGGGCGGGGTTTCTCCTACGAGCAGTACTTC. Protein sequence: CASSFGRGFSYEQYF. V gene TRBV28 combines with J gene TRBJ2-7, with D perhaps matching TRBD2 (6 bases). Germline V gives CDR1 MDHEN, CDR2 SYDVKM. This CDR3 spans 15 amino acids. Between the trimmed V and J ends, which lost 3 bases and 0 bases, there was a span of 12 bases.

This clonotype was detected many times. This rearrangement joins TRBV5-1 to TRBJ2-7; D not certain. This CDR3 region has 15 residues. Germline V CDR1 and CDR2: SGHRS, YFSETQ. V was clipped by 4 bases and J by 0 bases, with 14 bases between them. CDR3 nucleotide sequence: TGCGCCAGCAGCCCTGGCCACGGCGGCTCCTACGAGCAGTACTTC. Amino acid sequence: CASSPGHGGSYEQYF.

A word on this clonotype: This likely stems from a read error, as it lies one base from a far larger clone. This chain links TRBV5-1 with TRBJ2-5, with D unclear. CDR3 length equals 15 residues. The germline V gene has CDR1 SGHRS and CDR2 YFSETQ. Trimming shortened V by 2 bases and J by 11 bases, and 22 bases separated the two germline ends. The CDR3 DNA reads TGCGCCAGCAGCTTCGCTGCGAGCTCCTACAATGAGCAGTACTTC. Translating gives CASSFAASSYNEQYF.

This chain joins TRBV5-4 and TRBJ1-6; maybe TRBD1 (5 bases). Trimming stripped 0 bases from V and 9 bases from J, with 19 bases between. CDR3 length: 17 amino acids. Germline lookup yields CDR1 SGHNT and CDR2 YYREEE (reference sequence). CDR3 nucleotides: TGTGCCAGCAGCTTGGGAGGGGCAGAGGCCCTGGGTTCACCCCTCCACTTT. The encoded protein is CASSLGGAEALGSPLHF.

This clonotype has at least ten counts. This chain connects TRBV7-2 to TRBJ2-3; possibly TRBD2 for D (5 bases). V lost 5 bases and J lost 1, with 13 bases in between. The CDR3 extends over 15 amino acids. Per the germline V gene, CDR1 is SGHTA and CDR2 is FQGNSA. Here the CDR3 DNA reads TGTGCCAGCAGCGAAACTAGTCTGGGCACAGATACGCAGTATTTT. Translation: CASSETSLGTDTQYF.

This clonotype was recorded at least ten times. The chain couples TRBV3-1 to TRBJ2-7; TRBD2 matches at 8 bases. Trimming removed 0 bases from V and 3 bases from J; junction bases left unmatched: 7. The CDR3 runs to 16 residues. From germline, CDR1 is LGHDT and CDR2 YNNKEL (reference sequence). In DNA form, the CDR3 reads TGTGCCAGCAGCCAAGATCCCGGGGGGGGGATCTACGAGCAGTACTTC. It yields the protein CASSQDPGGGIYEQYF.

This clonotype was observed at least ten times. This sequence joins TRBV5-1 and TRBJ2-7; D tentatively fits TRBD1 or TRBD2 (7 bases each). The CDR3 loop spans 23 amino acids. The germline V and J ends were trimmed by 0 bases and 2 bases, with 36 bases remaining between them. Germline loops: CDR1 SGHRS, CDR2 YFSETQ. CDR3 in amino acids: CASSLALHRTLDSTQGGTYEQYF. DNA of the CDR3: TGCGCCAGCAGCTTGGCCCTGCACAGAACCCTAGACTCAACCCAGGGGGGGACCTACGAGCAGTACTTC.

There are many counts of this clonotype. The chain uses TRBV6-1 and TRBJ1-5; the D is unclear. V lost 6 bases and J 4 bases, leaving 10 bases between the germline ends. Germline CDR1 MNHNS, CDR2 SASEGT. The CDR3 sequence is 13 residues long. The CDR3 DNA is TGTGCCAGCAGCCCCAGCAAAAATCAGCCCCAGCATTTT. This encodes CASSPSKNQPQHF.

The chain joins TRBV10-1 to TRBJ1-4; D remains unclear. The CDR3 runs 15 residues. Germline CDR1 and CDR2: WNHNN and SYGVQD (reference sequence). Trimming shortened V by 0 bases and J by 8 bases, and 13 bases separated the two germline ends. The CDR3 spells CASSESCRRNEKLFF. The DNA of the CDR3 is TGCGCCAGCAGTGAGTCCTGTAGACGAAACGAAAAACTGTTTTTT.

This clonotype showed up many times. V usage is TRBV6-2 or TRBV6-3 and J usage is TRBJ2-3; the match to TRBD2 covers 8 bases. CDR1 is MNHEY, CDR2 SVGEGT, per germline. The CDR3 covers 15 residues. V was pared by 8 bases and J by 4 bases, with 11 bases of the junction left unmatched. CDR3 nucleotides: TGTGCCAGCCGAAACGAGCGGGAGTGGTCAGATACGCAGTATTTT. Translated: CASRNEREWSDTQYF.

This clonotype was observed at least ten times. CDR3 loop: CASSPQEQNTEAFF. CDR3 DNA sequence: TGTGCCAGCTCACCCCAGGAGCAGAACACTGAAGCTTTCTTT. The chain employs TRBV18 and TRBJ1-1; D is undetermined. The CDR3 is made up of 14 amino acids. Looked up from germline, CDR1 is KGHSH and CDR2 is LQKENI. Trimming removed 3 bases at V and 1 base at J, with 9 bases between.

This clonotype was seen more than once but under ten times. This chain connects TRBV11-2 to TRBJ2-2; TRBD2 agrees at 13 bases. Germline V gene sequence: CDR1 SGHAT, CDR2 FQNNGV. The CDR3 sequence is 15 residues long. The V segment lost 5 bases and the J segment 7 bases; nucleotides outside the gene matches: 4. The DNA for the CDR3 is TGTGCCAGCAGCCGGACTAGCGGGAGTATCGGGGAGCTGTTTTTT. This gives the protein CASSRTSGSIGELFF.